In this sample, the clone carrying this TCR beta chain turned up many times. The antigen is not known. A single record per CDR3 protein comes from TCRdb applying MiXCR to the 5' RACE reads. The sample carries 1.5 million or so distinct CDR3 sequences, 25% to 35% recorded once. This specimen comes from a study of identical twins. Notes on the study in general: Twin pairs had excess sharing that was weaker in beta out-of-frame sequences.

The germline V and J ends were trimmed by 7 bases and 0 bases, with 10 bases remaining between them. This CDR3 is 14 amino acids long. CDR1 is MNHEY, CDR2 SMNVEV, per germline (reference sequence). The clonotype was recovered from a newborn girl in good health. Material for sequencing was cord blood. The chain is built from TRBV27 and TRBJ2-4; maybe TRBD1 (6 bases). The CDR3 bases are TGTGCCAGCAAAATGACAGGAGCCAAAAACATTCAGTACTTC. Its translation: CASKMTGAKNIQYF.